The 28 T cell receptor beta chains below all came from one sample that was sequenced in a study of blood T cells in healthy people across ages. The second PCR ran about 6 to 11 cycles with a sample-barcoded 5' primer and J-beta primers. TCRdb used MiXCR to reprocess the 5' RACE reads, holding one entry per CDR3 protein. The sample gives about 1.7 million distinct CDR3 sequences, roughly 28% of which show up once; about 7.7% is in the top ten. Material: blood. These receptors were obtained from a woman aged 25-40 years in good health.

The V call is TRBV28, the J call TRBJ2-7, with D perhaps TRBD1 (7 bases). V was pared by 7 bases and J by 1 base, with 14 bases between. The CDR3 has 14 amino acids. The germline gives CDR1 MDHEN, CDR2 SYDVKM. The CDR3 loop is CASKWQGGSYEQYF. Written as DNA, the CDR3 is TGTGCCAGCAAGTGGCAGGGGGGATCCTACGAGCAGTACTTC.

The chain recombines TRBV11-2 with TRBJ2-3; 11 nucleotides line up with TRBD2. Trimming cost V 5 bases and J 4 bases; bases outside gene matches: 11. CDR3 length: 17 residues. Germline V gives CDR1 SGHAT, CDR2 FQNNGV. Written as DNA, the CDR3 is TGTGCCAGCAGCGAAGCCGCTAGCGGGGGGAGGGCAGATACGCAGTATTTT. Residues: CASSEAASGGRADTQYF.

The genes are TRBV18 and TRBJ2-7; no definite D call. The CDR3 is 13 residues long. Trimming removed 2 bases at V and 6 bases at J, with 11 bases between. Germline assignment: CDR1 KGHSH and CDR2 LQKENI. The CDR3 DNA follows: TGTGCCAGCTCACCAGGGTTTGATGGCGAGCAGTACTTC. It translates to CASSPGFDGEQYF.

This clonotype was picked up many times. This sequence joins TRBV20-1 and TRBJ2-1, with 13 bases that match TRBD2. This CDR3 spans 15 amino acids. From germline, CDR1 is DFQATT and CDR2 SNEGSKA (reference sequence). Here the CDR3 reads CSARTSGSSYNEQFF. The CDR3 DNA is TGCAGCGCACGGACTAGCGGGAGCTCCTACAATGAGCAGTTCTTC.

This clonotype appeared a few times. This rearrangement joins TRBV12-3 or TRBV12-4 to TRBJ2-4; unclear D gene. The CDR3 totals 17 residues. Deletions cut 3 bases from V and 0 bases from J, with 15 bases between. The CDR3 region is CASSFRPDVLAKNIQYF. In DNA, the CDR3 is TGTGCCAGCAGTTTTAGGCCAGACGTCTTAGCCAAAAACATTCAGTACTTC.

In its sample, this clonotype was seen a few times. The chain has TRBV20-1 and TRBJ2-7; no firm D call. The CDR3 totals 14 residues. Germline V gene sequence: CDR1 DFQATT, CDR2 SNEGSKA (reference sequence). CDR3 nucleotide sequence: TGCAGCGTCCCCAAGGCGGACGCGTCCTACGAGCAGTACTTC. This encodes CSVPKADASYEQYF.

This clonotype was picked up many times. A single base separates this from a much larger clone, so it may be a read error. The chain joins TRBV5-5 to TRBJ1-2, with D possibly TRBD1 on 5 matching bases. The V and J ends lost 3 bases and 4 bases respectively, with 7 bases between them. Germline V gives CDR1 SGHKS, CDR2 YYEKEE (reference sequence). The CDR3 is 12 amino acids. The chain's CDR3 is CASSSDTYGYTF. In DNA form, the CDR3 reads TGTGCCAGCAGCTCGGACACCTATGGCTACACCTTC.

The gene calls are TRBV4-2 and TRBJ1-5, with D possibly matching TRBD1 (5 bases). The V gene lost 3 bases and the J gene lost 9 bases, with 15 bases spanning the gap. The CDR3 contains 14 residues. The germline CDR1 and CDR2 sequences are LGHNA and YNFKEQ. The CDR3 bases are TGTGCCAGCAGCCAGGGCCAGGGAGAGATGCCCCAGCATTTT. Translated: CASSQGQGEMPQHF.

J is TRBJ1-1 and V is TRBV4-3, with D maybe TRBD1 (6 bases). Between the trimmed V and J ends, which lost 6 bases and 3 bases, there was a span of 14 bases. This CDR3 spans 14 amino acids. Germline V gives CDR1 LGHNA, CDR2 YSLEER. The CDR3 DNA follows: TGCGCCAGCAGGGAAGAGGACAGATACACTGAAGCTTTCTTT. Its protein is CASREEDRYTEAFF.

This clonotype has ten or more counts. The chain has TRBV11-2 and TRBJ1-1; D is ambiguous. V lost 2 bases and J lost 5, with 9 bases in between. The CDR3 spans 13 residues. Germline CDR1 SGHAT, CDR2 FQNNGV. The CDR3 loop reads CASSLSLGTEAFF. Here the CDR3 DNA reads TGTGCCAGCAGCTTAAGTTTGGGAACTGAAGCTTTCTTT.

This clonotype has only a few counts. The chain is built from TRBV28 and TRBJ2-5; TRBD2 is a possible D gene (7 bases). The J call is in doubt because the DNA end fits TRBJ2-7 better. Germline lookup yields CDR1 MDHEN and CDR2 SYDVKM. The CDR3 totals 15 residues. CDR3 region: CASSFGGGAGYEQYF. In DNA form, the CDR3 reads TGTGCCAGCAGTTTCGGTGGGGGGGCTGGTTACGAGCAGTACTTC.

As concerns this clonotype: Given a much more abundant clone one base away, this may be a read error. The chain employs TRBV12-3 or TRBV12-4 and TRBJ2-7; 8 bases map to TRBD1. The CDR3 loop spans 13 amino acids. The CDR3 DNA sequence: TGTGCCGGCAGTCCGACAGGGGATTACGAGCAGTACTTC. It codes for CAGSPTGDYEQYF.

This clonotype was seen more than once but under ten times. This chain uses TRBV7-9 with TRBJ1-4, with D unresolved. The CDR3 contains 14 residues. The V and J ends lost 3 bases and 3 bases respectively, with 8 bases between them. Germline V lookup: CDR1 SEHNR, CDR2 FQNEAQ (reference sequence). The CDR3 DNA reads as TGTGCCAGCAGCTTTGTAGATTCTAATGAAAAACTGTTTTTT. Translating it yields CASSFVDSNEKLFF.

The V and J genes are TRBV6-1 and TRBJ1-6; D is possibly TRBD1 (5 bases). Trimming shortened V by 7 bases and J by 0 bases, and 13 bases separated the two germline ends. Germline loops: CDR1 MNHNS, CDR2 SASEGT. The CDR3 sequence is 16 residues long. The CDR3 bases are TGTGCCAGCAACGCGGACACCTTCTCCTATAATTCACCCCTCCACTTT. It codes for CASNADTFSYNSPLHF.

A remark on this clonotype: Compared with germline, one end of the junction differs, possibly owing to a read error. CDR3: CATSVGSRDTGERFF. The CDR3 nucleotides are TGTGCCACCAGTGTAGGTAGCCGGGACACCGGGGAGCGGTTTTTT. This chain connects TRBV24-1 to TRBJ2-2, with D possibly TRBD1 on 6 matching bases. The germline V gene has CDR1 KGHDR and CDR2 SFDVKD. The CDR3 extends over 15 amino acids.

CDR3 in DNA: TGCGCCAGCAGCTTGGTGGAGGAGGACACTGAAGCTTTCTTT. Residues: CASSLVEEDTEAFF. V usage is TRBV5-1 and J usage is TRBJ1-1; D is undetermined. The CDR3 runs to 14 residues. V was trimmed by 0 bases and J by 3 bases, leaving 9 bases between them. Germline V CDR1 and CDR2: SGHRS, YFSETQ.

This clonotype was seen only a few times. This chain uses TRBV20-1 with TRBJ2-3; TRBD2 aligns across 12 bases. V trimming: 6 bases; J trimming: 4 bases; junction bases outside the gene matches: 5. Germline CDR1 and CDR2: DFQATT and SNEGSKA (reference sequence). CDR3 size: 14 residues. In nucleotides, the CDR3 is TGCAGTGCATGGACTAGCGGGACCTCAGATACGCAGTATTTT. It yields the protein CSAWTSGTSDTQYF.

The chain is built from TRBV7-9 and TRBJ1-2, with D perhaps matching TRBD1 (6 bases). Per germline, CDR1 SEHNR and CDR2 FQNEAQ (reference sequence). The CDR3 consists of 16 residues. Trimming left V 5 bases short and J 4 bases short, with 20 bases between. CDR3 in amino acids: CASSPESQGLGYGYTF. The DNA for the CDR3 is TGTGCCAGCAGCCCCGAATCACAGGGTCTCGGCTATGGCTACACCTTC. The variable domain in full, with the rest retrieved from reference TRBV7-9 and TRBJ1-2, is DTGVSQNPRHKITKRGQNVTFRCDPISEHNRLYWYRQTLGQGPEFLTYFQNEAQLEKSRLLSDRFSAERPKGSFSTLEIQRTEQGDSAMYLCASSPESQGLGYGYTFGSGTRLTVV.

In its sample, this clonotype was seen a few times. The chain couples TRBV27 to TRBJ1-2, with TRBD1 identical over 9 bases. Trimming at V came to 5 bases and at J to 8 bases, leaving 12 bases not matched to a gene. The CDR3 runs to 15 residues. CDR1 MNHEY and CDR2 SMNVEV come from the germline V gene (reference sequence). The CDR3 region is CASSNRDREKNGYTF. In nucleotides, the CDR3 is TGTGCCAGCAGTAACCGGGACAGGGAGAAGAACGGCTACACCTTC.

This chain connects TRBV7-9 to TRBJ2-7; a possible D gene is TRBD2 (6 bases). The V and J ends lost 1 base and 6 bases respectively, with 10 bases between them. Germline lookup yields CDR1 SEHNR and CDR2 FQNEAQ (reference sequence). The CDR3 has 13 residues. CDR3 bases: TGTGCCAGCAGCTTAGGGGCGGGGAGCGAGCAGTACTTC. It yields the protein CASSLGAGSEQYF.

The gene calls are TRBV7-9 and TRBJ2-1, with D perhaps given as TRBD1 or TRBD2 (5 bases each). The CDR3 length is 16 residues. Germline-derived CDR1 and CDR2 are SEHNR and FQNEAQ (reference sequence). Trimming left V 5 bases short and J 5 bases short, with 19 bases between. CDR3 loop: CASSLLRGIPDNEQFF. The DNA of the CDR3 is TGTGCCAGCAGCCTCTTGAGGGGTATCCCGGACAATGAGCAGTTCTTC.

The CDR3 sequence is CSARWGLAGYNEQFF. Written as DNA, the CDR3 is TGCAGTGCTAGATGGGGACTAGCGGGTTACAATGAGCAGTTCTTC. The chain combines TRBV20-1 with TRBJ2-1; 12 positions match TRBD2. V dropped 2 bases and J dropped 4; count of bases not matched to a gene: 3. Germline assignment: CDR1 DFQATT and CDR2 SNEGSKA (reference sequence). The CDR3 loop spans 15 amino acids.

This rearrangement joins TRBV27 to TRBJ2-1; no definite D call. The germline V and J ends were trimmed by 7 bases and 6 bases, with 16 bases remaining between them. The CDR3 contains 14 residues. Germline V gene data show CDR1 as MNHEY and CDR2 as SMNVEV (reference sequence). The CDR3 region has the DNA TGTGCCAGCACTTCTATCATAACGGGCAATGAGCAGTTCTTC. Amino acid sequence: CASTSIITGNEQFF.

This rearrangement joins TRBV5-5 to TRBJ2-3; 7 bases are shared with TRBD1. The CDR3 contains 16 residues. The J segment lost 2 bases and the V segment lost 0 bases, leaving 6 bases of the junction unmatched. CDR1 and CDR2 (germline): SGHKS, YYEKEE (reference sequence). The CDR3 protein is CASSLVWTGFTDTQYF. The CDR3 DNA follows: TGTGCCAGCAGCTTGGTTTGGACAGGCTTCACAGATACGCAGTATTTT.

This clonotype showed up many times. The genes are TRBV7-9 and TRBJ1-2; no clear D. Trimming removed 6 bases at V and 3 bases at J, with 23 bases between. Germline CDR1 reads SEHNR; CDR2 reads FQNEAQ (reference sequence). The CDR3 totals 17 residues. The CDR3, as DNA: TGTGCCAGCAGGAGTTGGAAGGGTACGCCTCGAGACTATGGCTACACCTTC. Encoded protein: CASRSWKGTPRDYGYTF. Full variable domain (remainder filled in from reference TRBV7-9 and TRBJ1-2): DTGVSQNPRHKITKRGQNVTFRCDPISEHNRLYWYRQTLGQGPEFLTYFQNEAQLEKSRLLSDRFSAERPKGSFSTLEIQRTEQGDSAMYLCASRSWKGTPRDYGYTFGSGTRLTVV.

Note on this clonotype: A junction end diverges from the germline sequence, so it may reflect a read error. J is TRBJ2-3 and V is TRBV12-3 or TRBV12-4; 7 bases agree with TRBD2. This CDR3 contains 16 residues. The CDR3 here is CASSLLSGVSTDTQYF. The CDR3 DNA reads TGTGCCAGCAGTTTGCTCAGCGGGGTGAGCACAGATACGCAATATTTT.

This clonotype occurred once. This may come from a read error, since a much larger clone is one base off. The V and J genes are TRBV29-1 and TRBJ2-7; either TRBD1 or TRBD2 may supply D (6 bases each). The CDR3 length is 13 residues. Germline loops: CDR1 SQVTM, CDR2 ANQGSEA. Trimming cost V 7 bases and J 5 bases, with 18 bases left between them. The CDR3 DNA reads TGCAGCGGTGTGTGGGGGGCAGAGGACGAGCAGTACTTC. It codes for CSGVWGAEDEQYF.

The CDR3 sequence: CASNGRETQGSKNEQFF. The CDR3 DNA sequence: TGTGCCAGCAACGGGAGGGAGACACAGGGATCAAAGAATGAGCAGTTCTTC. The chain joins TRBV6-1 to TRBJ2-1, with 8 bases aligning to TRBD2. J was trimmed by 7 bases and V by 7 bases; bases with no gene match: 18. The germline CDR1 and CDR2 sequences are MNHNS and SASEGT. This CDR3 spans 17 amino acids.